This is a list of T cell receptor beta chains from one sample in a study of CD8 T cells in Susac syndrome. TCRdb reprocessed the immunoSEQ multiplex PCR reads via MiXCR and lists one record per CDR3 protein. The table records roughly 150,000 distinct CDR3 sequences, about 92% of them present only once. The source material was CD4+ T cells from PBMCs. The receptors come from a human donor in good health. Both conserved end residues are part of each CDR3. The order of the fields is V gene, D gene, clone size, J gene, CDR3 protein, CDR3 DNA. A D gene is named only where the DNA matches it firmly. A row's size may be missing; if present it is once, few, many or a size class.

TRBV20-1	TRBD1	NA	TRBJ1-6	CSAIPGTGRNSPLHF	TGCAGTGCTATTCCCGGGACAGGGAGGAATTCACCCCTCCACTTT
TRBV29-1	NA	NA	TRBJ1-1	CSAEEEMNTEAFF	TGCAGCGCAGAAGAGGAAATGAACACTGAAGCTTTCTTT
TRBV3-1	NA	NA	TRBJ2-2	CASSPGGRGASDGELFF	TGTGCTAGCAGCCCCGGGGGCAGGGGAGCATCCGACGGGGAGCTGTTTTTT
TRBV10-3	NA	NA	TRBJ2-5	CAISPSGQFQETQYF	TGTGCCATCAGTCCTAGCGGACAGTTCCAAGAGACCCAGTACTTC
TRBV5-1	NA	NA	TRBJ2-2	CASSLAGSRSNTGELFF	TGCGCCAGCAGCTTGGCCGGTAGTAGGAGCAACACCGGGGAGCTGTTTTTT
TRBV7-9	NA	NA	TRBJ1-1	CASSLIGGTEAFF	TGTGCCAGCAGCTTAATTGGAGGGACTGAAGCTTTCTTT
TRBV30	NA	NA	TRBJ2-2	CAWSTGHYTGELFF	TGTGCCTGGAGTACGGGGCATTACACCGGGGAGCTGTTTTTT
TRBV20-1	TRBD2	NA	TRBJ2-1	CSAREPRGGYNEQFF	TGCAGTGCTAGAGAGCCGCGGGGGGGCTACAATGAGCAGTTCTTC
TRBV3-1	NA	NA	TRBJ1-5	CASSQDRVQPQHF	TGTGCCAGCAGCCAAGATCGGGTGCAGCCCCAGCATTTT
TRBV7-9	NA	NA	TRBJ1-2	CASSLRGSYGYTF	TGTGCCAGCAGCTTGAGGGGAAGCTATGGCTACACCTTC
TRBV20-1	NA	NA	TRBJ1-5	CSARAQGNQPQHF	TGCAGTGCTAGAGCGCAGGGAAATCAGCCCCAGCATTTT
TRBV2	NA	NA	TRBJ1-4	CASQRATNEKLFF	TGTGCCAGCCAACGCGCAACTAATGAAAAACTGTTTTTT
TRBV6-1	NA	NA	TRBJ2-4	CASSTPQGAKNIQYF	TGTGCCAGCAGTACTCCACAGGGAGCCAAAAACATTCAGTACTTC
TRBV7-6	NA	NA	TRBJ2-2	CASSLAPTDTGELFF	TGTGCCAGCAGCTTAGCGCCTACAGACACCGGGGAGCTGTTTTTT
TRBV10-3	NA	NA	TRBJ1-1	CAITGGEGTEAFF	TGTGCCATCACCGGGGGGGAGGGCACTGAAGCTTTCTTT
TRBV5-4	NA	NA	TRBJ1-2	CASSLRDSGGYGYTF	TGTGCCAGCAGCCTTCGGGACTCGGGGGGCTATGGCTACACCTTC
TRBV7-9	NA	NA	TRBJ2-7	CASSFGTPTYEQYF	TGTGCCAGCAGCTTTGGGACTCCAACCTACGAGCAGTACTTC
TRBV28	TRBD1	NA	TRBJ1-4	CASSSGTEGEKLFF	TGTGCCAGCAGTTCCGGGACAGAGGGGGAAAAACTGTTTTTT
TRBV13	NA	few	TRBJ2-7	CASSLGGVTLYEQYF	TGTGCCAGCAGCTTAGGCGGGGTGACCCTTTACGAGCAGTACTTC
TRBV7-2	NA	NA	TRBJ2-7	CASSPAGDRAYEQYF	TGTGCCAGCAGCCCAGCGGGGGACAGAGCCTACGAGCAGTACTTC
TRBV14	NA	NA	TRBJ1-1	CASSLIQGSTEAFF	TGTGCCAGCAGCCTCATCCAGGGGAGCACTGAAGCTTTCTTT
TRBV19	NA	NA	TRBJ1-5	CASSTDGQWQPQHF	TGTGCCAGTAGTACGGACGGGCAATGGCAGCCCCAGCATTTT
TRBV6-5	TRBD1	NA	TRBJ1-4	CASTTTGQGYEKLFF	TGTGCCAGCACCACCACGGGACAGGGGTACGAAAAACTGTTTTTT
TRBV5-1	NA	NA	TRBJ2-2	CASSFQTGELFF	TGCGCCAGCAGCTTTCAAACCGGGGAGCTGTTTTTT
TRBV2	TRBD1	NA	TRBJ2-7	CASGSGQGFREQYF	TGTGCCAGCGGATCGGGACAGGGGTTTAGGGAGCAGTACTTC
TRBV5-1	TRBD1	NA	TRBJ1-1	CASSLLGQGTTEAFF	TGCGCCAGCAGCTTGCTCGGACAGGGGACCACTGAAGCTTTCTTT
TRBV28	NA	NA	TRBJ1-1	CASSLWDTEAFF	TGTGCCAGCAGTTTATGGGACACTGAAGCTTTCTTT
TRBV6-1	NA	NA	TRBJ1-1	CASSEVGTEAFF	TGTGCCAGCAGTGAAGTGGGGACTGAAGCTTTCTTT
TRBV7-9	NA	NA	TRBJ1-1	CASSPRTERSDTEAFF	TGTGCCAGCAGCCCCCGAACCGAGCGGTCGGACACTGAAGCTTTCTTT
TRBV25-1	TRBD1	NA	TRBJ1-2	CASSPTGGGYTF	TGTGCCAGCAGCCCGACAGGGGGCGGCTACACCTTC
TRBV28	TRBD2	once	TRBJ2-5	CASRVAGVNQETQYF	TGTGCCAGCCGAGTAGCGGGAGTAAACCAAGAGACCCAGTACTTC
TRBV10-3	TRBD2	NA	TRBJ2-1	CAIRPTSGGANEQFF	TGTGCCATCAGGCCTACTAGCGGGGGGGCCAATGAGCAGTTCTTC